The 9 T cell receptor beta chains reported below all come from one sample, sequenced in a study of early T cells in non-severe SARS-CoV-2 infection. In TCRdb, the 5' RACE reads were re-called with MiXCR into one record per CDR3 protein. Here the sample spans tens of thousands of distinct CDR3 sequences, roughly 5% being singletons. The sample comprised whole blood. Every receptor here comes from an adult who was a healthcare worker with PCR-confirmed SARS-CoV-2 infection or an uninfected control (not recorded which).

Ten or more counts support this clonotype. The chain couples TRBV2 to TRBJ1-5, with D possibly TRBD1 on 5 matching bases. CDR3 length equals 16 residues. The germline V and J ends were trimmed by 3 bases and 1 base, with 13 bases remaining between them. CDR1 is SNHLY and CDR2 is FYNNEI in the germline V gene. CDR3 DNA sequence: TGTGCCAGCAGTGAGACGGGACGGGGGAGCAATCAGCCCCAGCATTTT. Its translation is CASSETGRGSNQPQHF.

This clonotype was seen many times. This chain links TRBV28 with TRBJ2-1, with TRBD2 matching 11 bases. With V trimmed by 4 bases and J by 8 bases, 7 bases remained unmatched. The CDR3 totals 15 residues. Germline V CDR1 and CDR2: MDHEN, SYDVKM. Written as DNA, the CDR3 is TGTGCCAGCAGTTCGGTAGCGGGAGGGCCACATGAGCAGTTCTTC. Translating gives CASSSVAGGPHEQFF.

This clonotype was observed at least ten times. The chain recombines TRBV2 with TRBJ2-1; 8 nucleotides match TRBD2. This CDR3 comprises 16 residues. From germline, CDR1 is SNHLY and CDR2 FYNNEI. Trimming cost V 6 bases and J 8 bases; bases outside gene matches: 15. CDR3 loop: CASRDQLAALSDEQFF. CDR3 coding DNA: TGTGCCAGCAGGGATCAACTAGCGGCCCTCAGCGATGAGCAGTTCTTC.

The chain carries TRBV6-6 and TRBJ1-6; TRBD1 aligns across 7 bases. Germline CDR1 MNHNY, CDR2 SVGAGI (reference sequence). V gave up 2 bases and J gave up 9 bases; unmatched junction bases: 1. This CDR3 spans 13 amino acids. The CDR3 reads CASSYDRASPLHF. The CDR3 nucleotides are TGTGCCAGCAGTTACGACAGGGCTTCACCCCTCCACTTT.

A few counts support this clonotype. The chain is built from TRBV20-1 and TRBJ2-4, with 9 bases fitting TRBD2. Looked up from germline, CDR1 is DFQATT and CDR2 is SNEGSKA (reference sequence). The CDR3 has 17 amino acids. Trimming at V came to 0 bases and at J to 1 base, leaving 7 bases not matched to a gene. CDR3 sequence reads: CSARDLLAGMAKNIQYF. The CDR3, as DNA: TGCAGTGCTAGAGACCTCCTAGCGGGGATGGCCAAAAACATTCAGTACTTC.

This chain connects TRBV4-1 to TRBJ2-7; TRBD1 aligns across 10 bases. Germline trimming cut 8 bases from V and 3 bases from J; bases unmatched to any gene: 7. Looked up from germline, CDR1 is MGHRA and CDR2 is YSYEKL. The CDR3 contains 14 residues. The chain's CDR3 is CASSPGQGLYEQYF. In nucleotides, the CDR3 is TGCGCCAGCTCCCCGGGACAGGGGCTCTACGAGCAGTACTTC.

This clonotype was seen at least ten times. The rearrangement uses TRBV4-1 and TRBJ2-3, with a possible D match to TRBD1 (6 bases). The CDR3 spans 16 residues. With 0 bases removed from V and 4 bases from J, the gap between germline ends came to 14 bases. Germline V CDR1 and CDR2: MGHRA, YSYEKL. The CDR3 protein is CASSQDDRFDSDTQYF. CDR3 DNA: TGCGCCAGCAGCCAAGATGACAGGTTTGATTCAGATACGCAGTATTTT.

In its sample, this clonotype was seen many times. CDR3 protein: CAWSVGRGYGYTF. DNA for the CDR3: TGTGCCTGGAGTGTAGGCAGGGGATACGGCTACACCTTC. V usage is TRBV30 and J usage is TRBJ1-2; tentatively, D is TRBD1 (6 bases). Trimming shortened V by 0 bases and J by 8 bases, and 13 bases separated the two germline ends. This CDR3 is built from 13 residues. CDR1 is GTSNPN, CDR2 SVGIG, per germline (reference sequence). The entire variable domain, with the rest obtained from reference TRBV30 and TRBJ1-2, is as follows: SQTIHQWPATLVQPVGSPLSLECTVEGTSNPNLYWYRQAAGRGLQLLFYSVGIGQISSEVPQNLSASRPQDRQFILSSKKLLLSDSGFYLCAWSVGRGYGYTFGSGTRLTVV.

J is TRBJ1-5 and V is TRBV12-3 or TRBV12-4; D is perhaps TRBD1 (5 bases). This CDR3 has 13 residues. Trimming left V 11 bases short and J 0 bases short, with 11 bases between. In DNA form, the CDR3 reads TGTGCCGCATCTGGGGGTAGCAATCAGCCCCAGCATTTT. Protein sequence: CAASGGSNQPQHF.